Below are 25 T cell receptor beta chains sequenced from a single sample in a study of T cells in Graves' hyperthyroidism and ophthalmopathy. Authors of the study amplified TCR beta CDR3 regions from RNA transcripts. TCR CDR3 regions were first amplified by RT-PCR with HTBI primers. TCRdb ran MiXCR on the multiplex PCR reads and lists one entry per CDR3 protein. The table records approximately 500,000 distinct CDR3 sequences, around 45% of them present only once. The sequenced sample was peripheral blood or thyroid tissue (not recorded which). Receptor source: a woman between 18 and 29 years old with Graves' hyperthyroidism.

CDR3 nucleotide sequence: TGCAGTGGAGGGTTAGCGGCCTACAATGAGCAGTTCTTC. Translated: CSGGLAAYNEQFF. The chain is built from TRBV20-1 and TRBJ2-7, with a tentative D call TRBD2 (6 bases). The J call may be faulty, since TRBJ2-1 better matches the DNA end. This CDR3 comprises 13 residues. Germline-derived CDR1 and CDR2 are DFQATT and SNEGSKA (reference sequence).

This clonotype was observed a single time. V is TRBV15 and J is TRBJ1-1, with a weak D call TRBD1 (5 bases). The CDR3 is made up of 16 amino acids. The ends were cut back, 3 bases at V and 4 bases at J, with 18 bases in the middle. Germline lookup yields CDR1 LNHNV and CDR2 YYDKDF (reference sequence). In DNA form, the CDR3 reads TGTGCCACCAGCAGCCACGACCGGGGGAAGGTCACTGAAGCTTTCTTT. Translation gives CATSSHDRGKVTEAFF.

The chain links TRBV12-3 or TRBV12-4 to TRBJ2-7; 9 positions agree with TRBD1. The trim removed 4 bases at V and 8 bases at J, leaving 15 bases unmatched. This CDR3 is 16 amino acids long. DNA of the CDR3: TGTGCCAGCAGTTCTCCTCCGGGACAGGGCTTTTTCAAGCAGTACTTC. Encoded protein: CASSSPPGQGFFKQYF.

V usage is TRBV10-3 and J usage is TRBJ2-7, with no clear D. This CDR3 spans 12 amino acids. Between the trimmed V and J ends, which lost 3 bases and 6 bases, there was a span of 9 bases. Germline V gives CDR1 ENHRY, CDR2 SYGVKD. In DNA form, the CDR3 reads TGTGCCATCAGTGATGGGGTGGGCGAGCAGTACTTC. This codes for CAISDGVGEQYF.

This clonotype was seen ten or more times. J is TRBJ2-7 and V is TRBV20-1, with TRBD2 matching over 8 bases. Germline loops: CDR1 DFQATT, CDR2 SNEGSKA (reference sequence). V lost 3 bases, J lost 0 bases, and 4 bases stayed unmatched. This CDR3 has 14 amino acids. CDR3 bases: TGCAGTGCTAGCGGGAGGGGCCTCTCCTACGAGCAGTACTTC. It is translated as CSASGRGLSYEQYF.

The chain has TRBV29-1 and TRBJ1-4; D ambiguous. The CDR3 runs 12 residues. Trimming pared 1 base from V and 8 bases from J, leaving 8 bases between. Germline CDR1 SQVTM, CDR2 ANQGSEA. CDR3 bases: TGCAGCGTTGAAGGGGGTGGGGAAAAACTGTTTTTT. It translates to CSVEGGGEKLFF.

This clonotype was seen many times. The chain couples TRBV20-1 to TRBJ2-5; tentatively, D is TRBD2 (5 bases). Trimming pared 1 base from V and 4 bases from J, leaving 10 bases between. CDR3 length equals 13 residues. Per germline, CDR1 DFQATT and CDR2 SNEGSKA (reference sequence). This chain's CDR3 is CSARGPEAETQYF. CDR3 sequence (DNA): TGCAGTGCTAGAGGACCGGAGGCAGAGACCCAGTACTTC.

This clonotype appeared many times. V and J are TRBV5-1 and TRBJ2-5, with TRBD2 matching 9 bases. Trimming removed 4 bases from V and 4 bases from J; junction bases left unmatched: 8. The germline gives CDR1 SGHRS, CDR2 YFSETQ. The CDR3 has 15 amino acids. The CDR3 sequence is CASSGSGSRGETQYF. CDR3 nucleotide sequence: TGCGCCAGCAGCGGTAGCGGGAGTAGGGGAGAGACCCAGTACTTC.

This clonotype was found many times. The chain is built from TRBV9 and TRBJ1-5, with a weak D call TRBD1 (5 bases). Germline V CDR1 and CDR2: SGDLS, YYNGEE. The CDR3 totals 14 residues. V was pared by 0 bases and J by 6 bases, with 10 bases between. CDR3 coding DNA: TGTGCCAGCAGCGTAGGAGGGGCTGGTCAGCCCCAGCATTTT. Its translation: CASSVGGAGQPQHF.

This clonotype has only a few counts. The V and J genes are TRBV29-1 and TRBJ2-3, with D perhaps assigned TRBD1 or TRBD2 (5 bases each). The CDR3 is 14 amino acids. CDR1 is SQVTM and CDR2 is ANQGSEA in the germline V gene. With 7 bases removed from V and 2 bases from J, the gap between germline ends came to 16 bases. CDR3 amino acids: CSGKPGRNTDTQYF. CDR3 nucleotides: TGCAGCGGAAAACCGGGACGGAACACAGATACGCAGTATTTT.

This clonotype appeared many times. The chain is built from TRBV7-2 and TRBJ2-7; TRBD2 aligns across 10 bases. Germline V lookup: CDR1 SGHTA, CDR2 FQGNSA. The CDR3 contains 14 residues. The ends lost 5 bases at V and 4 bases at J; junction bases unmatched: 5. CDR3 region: CASSPQTSGYEQYF. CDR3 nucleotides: TGTGCCAGCAGCCCGCAGACTAGCGGGTACGAGCAGTACTTC.

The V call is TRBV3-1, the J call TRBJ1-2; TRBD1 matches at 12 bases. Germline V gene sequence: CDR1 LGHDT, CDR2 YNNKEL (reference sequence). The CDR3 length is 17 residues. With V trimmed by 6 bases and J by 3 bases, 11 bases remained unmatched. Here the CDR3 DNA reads TGTGCCAGCAGTTTGCGCCTGGGACAGGGGGCTGACTATGGCTACACCTTC. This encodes CASSLRLGQGADYGYTF.

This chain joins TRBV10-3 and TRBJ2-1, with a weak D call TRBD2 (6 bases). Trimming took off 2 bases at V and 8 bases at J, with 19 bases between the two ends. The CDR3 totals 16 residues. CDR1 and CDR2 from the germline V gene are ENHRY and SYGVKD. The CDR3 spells CAISEGVAVGGHEQFF. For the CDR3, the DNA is TGTGCCATCAGTGAGGGGGTAGCGGTGGGAGGACATGAGCAGTTCTTC.

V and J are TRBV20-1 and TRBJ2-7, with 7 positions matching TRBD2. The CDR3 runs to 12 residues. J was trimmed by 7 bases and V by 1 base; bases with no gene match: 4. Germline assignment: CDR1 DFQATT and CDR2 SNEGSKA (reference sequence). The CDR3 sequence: CSARGAGDEQYF. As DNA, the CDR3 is TGCAGTGCTAGAGGGGCGGGGGATGAGCAGTACTTC.

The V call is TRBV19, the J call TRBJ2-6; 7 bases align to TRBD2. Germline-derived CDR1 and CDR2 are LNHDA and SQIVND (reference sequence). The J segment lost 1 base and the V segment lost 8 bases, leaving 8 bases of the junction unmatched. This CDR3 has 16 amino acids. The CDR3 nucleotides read TGTGCCAGTTACGCGGGAGTTGGGTCTGGGGCCAACGTCCTGACTTTC. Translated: CASYAGVGSGANVLTF. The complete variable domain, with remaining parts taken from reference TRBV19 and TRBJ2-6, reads DGGITQSPKYLFRKEGQNVTLSCEQNLNHDAMYWYRQDPGQGLRLIYYSQIVNDFQKGDIAEGYSVSREKKESFPLTVTSAQKNPTAFYLCASYAGVGSGANVLTFGAGSRLTVL.

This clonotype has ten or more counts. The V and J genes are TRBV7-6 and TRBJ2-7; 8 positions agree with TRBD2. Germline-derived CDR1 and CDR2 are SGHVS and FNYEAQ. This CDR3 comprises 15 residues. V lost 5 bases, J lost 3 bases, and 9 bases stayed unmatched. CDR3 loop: CASSLPGTSNYEQYF. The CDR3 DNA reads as TGTGCCAGCAGCCTCCCGGGGACTAGTAACTACGAGCAGTACTTC.

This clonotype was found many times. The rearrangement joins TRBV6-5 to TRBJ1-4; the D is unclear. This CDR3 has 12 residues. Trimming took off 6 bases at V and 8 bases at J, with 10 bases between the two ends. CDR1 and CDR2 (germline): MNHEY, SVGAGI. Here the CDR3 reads CASSLRGEKLFF. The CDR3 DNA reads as TGTGCCAGCAGCCTACGAGGGGAAAAACTGTTTTTT.

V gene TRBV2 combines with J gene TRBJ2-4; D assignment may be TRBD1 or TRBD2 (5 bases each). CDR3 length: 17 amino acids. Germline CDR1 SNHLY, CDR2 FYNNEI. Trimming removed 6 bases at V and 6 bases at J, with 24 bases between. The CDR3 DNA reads TGTGCCAGCAGGTCATCCAGTCCGGGACCCCTGGGAAACATTCAGTACTTC. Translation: CASRSSSPGPLGNIQYF. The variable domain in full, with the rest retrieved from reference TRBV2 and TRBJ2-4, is EPEVTQTPSHQVTQMGQEVILRCVPISNHLYFYWYRQILGQKVEFLVSFYNNEISEKSEIFDDQFSVERPDGSNFTLKIRSTKLEDSAMYFCASRSSSPGPLGNIQYFGAGTRLSVL.

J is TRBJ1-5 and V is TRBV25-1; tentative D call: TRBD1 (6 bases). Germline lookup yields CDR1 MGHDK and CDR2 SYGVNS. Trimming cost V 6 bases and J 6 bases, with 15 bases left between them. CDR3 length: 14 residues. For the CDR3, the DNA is TGTGCCAGCAGAGGTCCGGGGGGCGGTCAGCCCCAGCATTTT. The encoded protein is CASRGPGGGQPQHF.

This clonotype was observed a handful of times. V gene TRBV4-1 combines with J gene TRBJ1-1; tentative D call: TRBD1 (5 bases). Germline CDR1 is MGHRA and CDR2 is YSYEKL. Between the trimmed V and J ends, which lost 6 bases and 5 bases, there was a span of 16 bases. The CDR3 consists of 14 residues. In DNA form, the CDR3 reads TGCGCCAGCAGTACCCTAGGGGCGCGGACTGAAGCTTTCTTT. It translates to CASSTLGARTEAFF.

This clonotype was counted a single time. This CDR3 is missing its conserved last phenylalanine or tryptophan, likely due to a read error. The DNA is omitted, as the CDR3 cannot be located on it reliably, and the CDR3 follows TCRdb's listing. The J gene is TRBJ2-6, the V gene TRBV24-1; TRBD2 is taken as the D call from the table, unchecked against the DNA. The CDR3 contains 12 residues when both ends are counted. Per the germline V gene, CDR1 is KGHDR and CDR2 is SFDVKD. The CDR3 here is CATSDPTSGVNT.

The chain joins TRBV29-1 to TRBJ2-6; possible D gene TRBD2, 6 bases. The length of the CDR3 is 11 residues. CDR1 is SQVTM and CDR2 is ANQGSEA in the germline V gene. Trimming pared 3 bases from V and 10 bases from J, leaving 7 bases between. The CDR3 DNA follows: TGCAGCGTTGACGGGGGTAACGTCCTGACTTTC. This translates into CSVDGGNVLTF.

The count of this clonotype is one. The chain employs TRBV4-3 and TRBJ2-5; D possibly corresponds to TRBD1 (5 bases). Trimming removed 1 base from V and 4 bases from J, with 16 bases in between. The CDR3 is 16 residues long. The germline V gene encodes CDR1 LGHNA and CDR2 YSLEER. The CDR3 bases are TGCGCCAGCAGCCAAGTCAAGGGCAGGGTAGTAGAGACCCAGTACTTC. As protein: CASSQVKGRVVETQYF.

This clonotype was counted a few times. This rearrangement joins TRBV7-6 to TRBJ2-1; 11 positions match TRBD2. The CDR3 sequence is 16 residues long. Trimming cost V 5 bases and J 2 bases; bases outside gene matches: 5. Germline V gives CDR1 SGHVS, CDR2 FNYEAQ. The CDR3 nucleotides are TGTGCCAGCAGCCCCCGTAGCGGGAGGGCCTACAATGAGCAGTTCTTC. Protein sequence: CASSPRSGRAYNEQFF.

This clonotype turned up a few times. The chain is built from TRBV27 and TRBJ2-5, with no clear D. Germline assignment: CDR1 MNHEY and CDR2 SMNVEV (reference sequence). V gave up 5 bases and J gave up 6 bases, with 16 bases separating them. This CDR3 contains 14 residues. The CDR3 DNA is TGTGCCAGCAGTGGTGGTACCACAGTGAAGACCCAGTACTTC. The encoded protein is CASSGGTTVKTQYF.